These T cell receptor beta chains were read from a single sample in a study of T cells in Graves' hyperthyroidism and ophthalmopathy. TCRdb re-called the multiplex PCR reads through MiXCR, storing one row per CDR3 protein. This sample has 650,000 to 850,000 distinct CDR3 sequences, with over 15% found just once. Sequenced: blood. These receptors were taken from a woman in her 50s with Graves' hyperthyroidism that later progressed to Graves' ophthalmopathy. The CDR3 runs from the conserved cysteine through the conserved F or W. The D gene is left open where the match is weak. The size field is filled for only some rows; it gives once, few, many or a size class.

D gene: .
CDR3 length: 15
J gene: TRBJ2-3
V gene: TRBV3-1
clone size: many
CDR3 protein: CASSQEKGNTDTQYF
CDR3 DNA: TGTGCCAGCAGCCAAGAGAAGGGTAACACAGATACGCAGTATTTT

D gene: TRBD1
CDR3 length: 16
J gene: TRBJ2-5
V gene: TRBV20-1
clone size: .
CDR3 protein: CSARPGTGAVGETQYF
CDR3 DNA: TGCAGTGCTCGACCCGGGACAGGGGCGGTGGGAGAGACCCAGTACTTC

D gene: .
CDR3 length: 15
J gene: TRBJ1-2
V gene: TRBV3-1
clone size: many
CDR3 protein: CASSQDLTGRIIYTF
CDR3 DNA: TGTGCCAGCAGCCAAGATCTAACAGGGAGAATTATCTACACCTTC

D gene: .
CDR3 length: 14
J gene: TRBJ2-3
V gene: TRBV5-6
clone size: once
CDR3 protein: CASSFFSGFDTQYF
CDR3 DNA: TGTGCCAGCAGCTTTTTTTCGGGGTTTGATACGCAGTATTTT

D gene: TRBD1
CDR3 length: 15
J gene: TRBJ1-1
V gene: TRBV6-1
clone size: .
CDR3 protein: CASTMTGNMNTEAFF
CDR3 DNA: TGTGCCAGCACAATGACAGGGAACATGAACACTGAAGCTTTCTTT

D gene: TRBD1
CDR3 length: 15
J gene: TRBJ2-4
V gene: TRBV11-2
clone size: few
CDR3 protein: CASSPPDRVGNIQYF
CDR3 DNA: TGTGCCAGCAGCCCGCCGGACAGGGTTGGAAACATTCAGTACTTC

D gene: .
CDR3 length: 12
J gene: TRBJ1-1
V gene: TRBV20-1
clone size: many
CDR3 protein: CSITEGGTEAFF
CDR3 DNA: TGCTCAATTACGGAGGGAGGGACTGAAGCTTTCTTT

D gene: TRBD1
CDR3 length: 14
J gene: TRBJ1-2
V gene: TRBV19
clone size: .
CDR3 protein: CASKQGPGGYGYTF
CDR3 DNA: TGTGCCAGTAAACAGGGGCCAGGTGGCTATGGCTACACCTTC

D gene: .
CDR3 length: 14
J gene: TRBJ2-1
V gene: TRBV2
clone size: .
CDR3 protein: CASSEDRLGNGQFF
CDR3 DNA: TGTGCCAGCAGTGAGGACCGCCTTGGAAACGGGCAGTTCTTC

D gene: .
CDR3 length: 14
J gene: TRBJ2-4
V gene: TRBV11-3
clone size: few
CDR3 protein: CASSLGHTEDIQYF
CDR3 DNA: TGTGCCAGCAGCTTAGGGCATACCGAGGACATTCAGTACTTC

D gene: .
CDR3 length: 13
J gene: TRBJ2-1
V gene: TRBV6-1
clone size: .
CDR3 protein: CASSLLVRSEQFF
CDR3 DNA: TGTGCCAGCAGCCTGTTAGTCAGGAGTGAGCAGTTCTTC

D gene: .
CDR3 length: 13
J gene: TRBJ1-1
V gene: TRBV12-3/TRBV12-4
clone size: many
CDR3 protein: CASSLNRDAEAFF
CDR3 DNA: TGTGCCAGCAGTTTAAACAGAGACGCTGAAGCTTTCTTT

D gene: .
CDR3 length: 15
J gene: TRBJ2-1
V gene: TRBV20-1
clone size: .
CDR3 protein: CSAREGPASYNEQFF
CDR3 DNA: TGCAGTGCTAGAGAGGGCCCGGCCTCCTACAATGAGCAGTTCTTC

D gene: .
CDR3 length: 16
J gene: TRBJ1-2
V gene: TRBV5-1
clone size: .
CDR3 protein: CASSTTTGGGFYGYTF
CDR3 DNA: TGCGCCAGCAGCACCACAACGGGCGGAGGATTCTATGGCTACACCTTC

D gene: .
CDR3 length: 17
J gene: TRBJ1-1
V gene: TRBV6-1
clone size: many
CDR3 protein: CASSRTLPGQANGEAFF
CDR3 DNA: TGTGCCAGCAGTCGGACCCTCCCGGGACAAGCGAACGGTGAAGCTTTCTTT

D gene: .
CDR3 length: 14
J gene: TRBJ1-1
V gene: TRBV20-1
clone size: many
CDR3 protein: CSAREPTGNTEAFF
CDR3 DNA: TGCAGTGCTAGGGAACCAACAGGGAACACTGAAGCTTTCTTT

D gene: .
CDR3 length: 12
J gene: TRBJ1-1
V gene: TRBV7-9
clone size: many
CDR3 protein: CASLRLNTEAFF
CDR3 DNA: TGTGCCAGCCTGAGATTGAACACTGAAGCTTTCTTT

D gene: .
CDR3 length: 14
J gene: TRBJ1-5
V gene: TRBV6-4
clone size: once
CDR3 protein: CASSDDSIYLPQHF
CDR3 DNA: TGTGCCAGCAGTGACGACAGTATCTACTTGCCCCAGCATTTT

D gene: .
CDR3 length: 13
J gene: TRBJ2-3
V gene: TRBV2
clone size: many
CDR3 protein: CASSGDSTDTQYF
CDR3 DNA: TGTGCCAGCAGTGGGGACAGCACAGATACGCAGTATTTT

D gene: .
CDR3 length: 15
J gene: TRBJ2-5
V gene: TRBV4-1
clone size: many
CDR3 protein: CASSQEGRRQETQYF
CDR3 DNA: TGCGCCAGCAGCCAAGAAGGGAGACGGCAAGAGACCCAGTACTTC

D gene: .
CDR3 length: 15
J gene: TRBJ1-4
V gene: TRBV6-5
clone size: .
CDR3 protein: CASGYSGQRGEKLFF
CDR3 DNA: TGTGCCAGCGGTTACTCGGGACAAAGGGGTGAAAAACTGTTTTTT

D gene: TRBD2
CDR3 length: 16
J gene: TRBJ2-7
V gene: TRBV3-1
clone size: .
CDR3 protein: CASSQEASGGHYEQYF
CDR3 DNA: TGTGCCAGCAGCCAAGAAGCTAGCGGGGGGCACTACGAGCAGTACTTC

D gene: .
CDR3 length: 13
J gene: TRBJ1-1
V gene: TRBV2
clone size: many
CDR3 protein: CASSGLGGTEAFF
CDR3 DNA: TGTGCCAGCAGCGGATTGGGGGGTACTGAAGCTTTCTTT

D gene: TRBD2
CDR3 length: 16
J gene: TRBJ2-1
V gene: TRBV11-2
clone size: many
CDR3 protein: CASSLDGRRGGFEQFF
CDR3 DNA: TGTGCCAGCAGCTTAGATGGGAGGCGGGGGGGCTTTGAGCAGTTCTTC

D gene: .
CDR3 length: 15
J gene: TRBJ2-6
V gene: TRBV12-3/TRBV12-4
clone size: many
CDR3 protein: CASSLFGSGANVLTF
CDR3 DNA: TGTGCCAGCAGTCTCTTTGGGTCTGGGGCCAACGTCCTGACTTTC

D gene: .
CDR3 length: 16
J gene: TRBJ1-2
V gene: TRBV6-4
clone size: few
CDR3 protein: CASSLRAGIPFPGYTF
CDR3 DNA: TGTGCCAGCAGTTTGAGGGCAGGTATCCCCTTCCCTGGCTACACCTTC

D gene: .
CDR3 length: 15
J gene: TRBJ1-4
V gene: TRBV2
clone size: few
CDR3 protein: CASSDRQYNREKLFF
CDR3 DNA: TGTGCCAGCAGCGATAGACAGTACAATAGGGAAAAACTGTTTTTT

D gene: .
CDR3 length: 14
J gene: TRBJ2-1
V gene: TRBV3-1
clone size: many
CDR3 protein: CASSQLLGGNEQFF
CDR3 DNA: TGTGCCAGCAGCCAGCTCCTCGGGGGCAATGAGCAGTTCTTC

D gene: .
CDR3 length: 14
J gene: TRBJ2-7
V gene: TRBV20-1
clone size: many
CDR3 protein: CSARKTGSSYEQYF
CDR3 DNA: TGCAGTGCCAGAAAGACAGGAAGCTCCTACGAGCAGTACTTC

D gene: .
CDR3 length: 14
J gene: TRBJ1-1
V gene: TRBV2
clone size: many
CDR3 protein: CASSGEQGGTEAFF
CDR3 DNA: TGTGCCAGCAGTGGGGAACAGGGCGGCACTGAAGCTTTCTTT

D gene: TRBD2
CDR3 length: 15
J gene: TRBJ2-5
V gene: TRBV19
clone size: .
CDR3 protein: CASSIEGAGEETQYF
CDR3 DNA: TGTGCCAGTAGTATAGAGGGAGCGGGGGAAGAGACCCAGTACTTC

D gene: .
CDR3 length: 12
J gene: TRBJ1-2
V gene: TRBV6-1
clone size: many
CDR3 protein: CASSLGTSGYTF
CDR3 DNA: TGTGCCAGCAGTTTGGGCACGTCTGGCTACACCTTC